Sequencing of this T cell receptor beta chain was carried out in a study of cytomegalovirus exposure and HLA in healthy donors. Study findings and constraints: HLA allele associations emerged for around 15,000 TCR beta sequences in a later analysis, at 0.05 false discovery rate.

CDR1 KGHSH and CDR2 LQKENI come from the germline V gene. V dropped 5 bases and J dropped 2 bases, with 13 bases sitting between them. The CDR3 sequence is 14 residues long. 13 Jbeta primers and 60 Vbeta primers were used for the PCR. The method was immunoSEQ multiplex PCR; TCRdb's version includes in-frame clones alone and lacks a portion of them. Its table records tens of thousands of clones. A word on this clone: Antigen unknown.

The genes are TRBV18 and TRBJ2-7, with D unclear. Sequenced: PBMCs. The source is a woman in her 30s in good health and CMV-seronegative. CDR3 sequence (DNA): TGTGCCAGCTCATCCCCGAGCAGCGCCTACGAGCAGTACTTC. Translating gives CASSSPSSAYEQYF. The whole variable domain, filled in from reference TRBV18 and TRBJ2-7, reads NAGVMQNPRHLVRRRGQEARLRCSPMKGHSHVYWYRQLPEEGLKFMVYLQKENIIDESGMPKERFSAEFPKEGPSILRIQQVVRGDSAAYFCASSSPSSAYEQYFGPGTRLTVT.